This passage covers 32 T cell receptor beta chains from one sample sequenced in a study of CXCR3-negative and CXCR3-positive naive CD8 T cells. Through 5' RACE with UMI labels, the TRB cDNA libraries were prepared. From its re-call of the 5' RACE reads, TCRdb lists each CDR3 protein once, without DNA. The table gives around 65,000 distinct CDR3 sequences; the top ten clones make up under 0.8% of it. Study observations and caveats: Relative to CXCR3-negative naive cells, CXCR3-positive naive cells had more hydrophobic TRB CDR3s.

For these TCRs, the target antigens are not known. The sample comprised naive CXCR3+ CD8+ T cells from blood. The subset is: CD45RO-CCR7+CD27+CD95- naive CD8+ T cells expressing CXCR3 (TNR3+). Receptors were obtained from a human donor in good health. Some clones in this sample may be carry-over from other donors' samples.

The V call is TRBV7-8, the J call TRBJ2-3. CDR1 and CDR2 (germline): SGHVS, FQNEAQ. There are 14 residues in the CDR3. This CDR3 reads CASSLALSTDTQYF.

The chain combines TRBV7-9 with TRBJ1-5; TCRdb gives TRBD1 as the D gene, but with no DNA this cannot be confirmed. The CDR3 is made up of 15 amino acids. Germline assignment: CDR1 SEHNR and CDR2 FQNEAQ (reference sequence). Here the CDR3 reads CASSARGAPNQPQHF.

V and J are TRBV5-1 and TRBJ2-7. This CDR3 is built from 14 residues. Germline V gives CDR1 SGHRS, CDR2 YFSETQ. CDR3 amino acids: CASSEDGSPYEQYF. The complete variable domain, with remaining parts taken from reference TRBV5-1 and TRBJ2-7, reads KAGVTQTPRYLIKTRGQQVTLSCSPISGHRSVSWYQQTPGQGLQFLFEYFSETQRNKGNFPGRFSGRQFSNSRSEMNVSTLELGDSALYLCASSEDGSPYEQYFGPGTRLTVT.

The chain's CDR3 is CAISNDRYNEQFF. This chain uses TRBV10-3 with TRBJ2-1; TCRdb's D gene call, TRBD1, goes unchecked for lack of DNA. Germline V gives CDR1 ENHRY, CDR2 SYGVKD. The CDR3 consists of 13 residues.

The V gene is TRBV7-2, the J gene TRBJ2-2. This CDR3 has 14 amino acids. The germline V gene has CDR1 SGHTA and CDR2 FQGNSA. The CDR3 protein is CASSLNSHTGELFF.

V gene TRBV28 combines with J gene TRBJ1-5; there is no DNA to check the TCRdb D call of TRBD1. The CDR3 runs 17 residues. CDR1 MDHEN and CDR2 SYDVKM come from the germline V gene. The CDR3 spells CASSTPGQGISNQPQHF.

The chain has TRBV4-1 and TRBJ2-1; TCRdb names TRBD1, which stays unverified in the absence of DNA. The CDR3 is 16 amino acids. Germline V lookup: CDR1 MGHRA, CDR2 YSYEKL. The CDR3 sequence is CASSQQQGALDNEQFF.

J is TRBJ1-2 and V is TRBV7-9; no DNA is available, so the TRBD1 call from TCRdb remains unchecked. The germline gives CDR1 SEHNR, CDR2 FQNEAQ (reference sequence). The CDR3 is made up of 13 amino acids. CDR3 protein: CASRPDRDNGYTF.

CDR3 sequence: CASSLPGGPSGYTF. The chain recombines TRBV5-1 with TRBJ1-2; the D call of TRBD1 rests on TCRdb alone, since no DNA is present to check it. The CDR3 covers 14 residues. Germline assignment: CDR1 SGHRS and CDR2 YFSETQ.

This chain links TRBV6-5 with TRBJ2-4; the TCRdb D gene call, TRBD2, has no DNA to confirm it. This CDR3 is built from 15 residues. Germline lookup yields CDR1 MNHEY and CDR2 SVGAGI. CDR3 sequence: CASSPSGGPENIQYF.

This chain uses TRBV7-8 with TRBJ1-2; absent DNA, TCRdb's TRBD1 call cannot be checked. The CDR3 contains 16 residues. Germline values: CDR1 SGHVS, CDR2 FQNEAQ. The CDR3 loop is CASSLSGTGVDYGYTF.

This sequence joins TRBV7-9 and TRBJ1-1; as DNA is missing, the TRBD1 call by TCRdb cannot be tested. The germline CDR1 and CDR2 sequences are SEHNR and FQNEAQ (reference sequence). The CDR3 is made up of 16 amino acids. The CDR3 loop is CASSLPPHAPNTEAFF.

V is TRBV6-2 or TRBV6-3 and J is TRBJ2-1; TCRdb picks TRBD2, but there is no DNA to check that call. The CDR3 is 16 amino acids. Germline lookup yields CDR1 MNHEY and CDR2 SVGEGT. This CDR3 reads CASSYPRLAGGSEQFF.

V is TRBV29-1 and J is TRBJ2-5; TCRdb's assignment of TRBD1 cannot be checked, as there is no DNA. Germline V gene sequence: CDR1 SQVTM, CDR2 ANQGSEA. CDR3 length: 14 amino acids. The CDR3 spells CSVDAPIVQETQYF.

The chain carries TRBV10-3 and TRBJ1-4. In germline, CDR1 is ENHRY, CDR2 SYGVKD. The CDR3 consists of 12 residues. CDR3 residues: CAISRANEKLFF.

V usage is TRBV6-6 and J usage is TRBJ2-2. From germline, CDR1 is MNHNY and CDR2 SVGAGI (reference sequence). The CDR3 is made up of 13 amino acids. The CDR3 region is CASSSVNTGELFF.

This chain connects TRBV5-1 to TRBJ2-7; without DNA, the TCRdb call of TRBD1 cannot be checked. The V gene's germline CDR1 is SGHRS and CDR2 YFSETQ. The CDR3 spans 13 residues. CDR3 sequence: CASSFETGYEQYF.

This sequence joins TRBV4-1 and TRBJ2-1; the D call from TCRdb, TRBD2, cannot be confirmed without DNA. The germline V gene has CDR1 MGHRA and CDR2 YSYEKL. The CDR3 sequence is 15 residues long. CDR3 in amino acids: CASSQDQGRDNEQFF.

The J gene is TRBJ2-3, the V gene TRBV28; the TRBD1 assignment by TCRdb is unverifiable without DNA. The CDR3 sequence is 16 residues long. The germline CDR1 and CDR2 sequences are MDHEN and SYDVKM. The CDR3 sequence is CASSLSGGYNTDTQYF.

The rearrangement links TRBV7-3 to TRBJ2-1. CDR3 length: 17 residues. The germline V gene encodes CDR1 SGHTA and CDR2 FQGTGA. CDR3 protein: CASSAHLLPSSYNEQFF.

The chain combines TRBV3-1 with TRBJ2-3; TCRdb proposes TRBD2, but this gene call is untestable without DNA. CDR3 length equals 18 residues. CDR1 and CDR2 (germline): LGHDT, YNNKEL (reference sequence). CDR3 sequence reads: CASSQGLWNSVGTDTQYF.

The chain couples TRBV9 to TRBJ2-1. Looked up from germline, CDR1 is SGDLS and CDR2 is YYNGEE. The CDR3 length is 11 residues. CDR3 sequence reads: CASSLQNEQFF.

The rearrangement uses TRBV6-1 and TRBJ2-7; TCRdb picks TRBD2, but there is no DNA to check that call. The CDR3 length is 14 residues. Germline V CDR1 and CDR2: MNHNS, SASEGT. The CDR3 loop reads CASSPAGGFNEQYF.

The CDR3 sequence: CASTQGRSTLPPYNEQFF. V usage is TRBV9 and J usage is TRBJ2-1; TCRdb's assignment of TRBD1 cannot be checked, as there is no DNA. Germline V lookup: CDR1 SGDLS, CDR2 YYNGEE. The CDR3 covers 18 residues.

This sequence joins TRBV4-1 and TRBJ2-1; no DNA is available, so the TRBD1 call from TCRdb remains unchecked. The CDR3 runs to 17 residues. Germline lookup yields CDR1 MGHRA and CDR2 YSYEKL. The CDR3 loop is CASSQDPLGSGGQEQFF.

The chain employs TRBV7-9 and TRBJ2-7. This CDR3 has 15 amino acids. Germline V CDR1 and CDR2: SEHNR, FQNEAQ (reference sequence). CDR3 amino acids: CASSLTDGLPYEQYF.

The CDR3 is CASSLRGWAEAFF. The chain has TRBV28 and TRBJ1-1; TCRdb calls TRBD1, which cannot be checked without DNA. The CDR3 has 13 residues. CDR1 is MDHEN, CDR2 SYDVKM, per germline.

This chain links TRBV28 with TRBJ2-3; the D gene TCRdb calls, TRBD1, cannot be checked with no DNA. The length of the CDR3 is 12 residues. CDR1 and CDR2 from the germline V gene are MDHEN and SYDVKM. The CDR3 sequence: CAAGTPSDTQYF.

J is TRBJ2-7 and V is TRBV7-2; TCRdb outputs TRBD1, but without DNA this stays unchecked. The CDR3 totals 13 residues. Germline-derived CDR1 and CDR2 are SGHTA and FQGNSA. The CDR3 loop reads CASSPPQGVEQYF.

CDR3 in amino acids: CSVEWGAQETQYF. This chain uses TRBV29-1 with TRBJ2-5; TCRdb reports TRBD1, a call that lacks DNA to check it against. This CDR3 has 13 residues. In germline, CDR1 is SQVTM, CDR2 ANQGSEA.

This chain links TRBV7-2 with TRBJ2-3; TCRdb's D call of TRBD2 is untestable without DNA. Germline V lookup: CDR1 SGHTA, CDR2 FQGNSA. There are 18 residues in the CDR3. Here the CDR3 reads CASSLFLLAGGYGDTQYF.

V and J are TRBV7-2 and TRBJ2-5; TCRdb calls TRBD1, which cannot be checked without DNA. This CDR3 is 15 amino acids long. Germline CDR1 and CDR2: SGHTA and FQGNSA. CDR3 protein: CASSTPGGRGETQYF.